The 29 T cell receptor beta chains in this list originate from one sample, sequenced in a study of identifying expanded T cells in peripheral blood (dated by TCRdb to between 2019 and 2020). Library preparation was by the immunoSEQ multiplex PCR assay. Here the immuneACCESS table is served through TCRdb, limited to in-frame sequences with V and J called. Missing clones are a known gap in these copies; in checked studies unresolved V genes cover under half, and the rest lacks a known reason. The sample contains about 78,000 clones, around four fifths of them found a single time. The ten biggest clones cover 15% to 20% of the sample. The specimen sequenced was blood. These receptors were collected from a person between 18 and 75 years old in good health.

CDR3 DNA sequence: TGTGCCAGCAGCGCCGGGACTAGCGGTTCCCCGGCGGGGGCAGATACGCAGTATTTT. Translating gives CASSAGTSGSPAGADTQYF. The rearrangement joins TRBV5-6 to TRBJ2-3, with 11 nucleotides matching TRBD2. The CDR3 consists of 19 residues. Germline CDR1 reads SGHDT; CDR2 reads YYEEEE. Losses at the gene ends were 4 bases for V and 4 bases for J; bases not matched to a gene: 17.

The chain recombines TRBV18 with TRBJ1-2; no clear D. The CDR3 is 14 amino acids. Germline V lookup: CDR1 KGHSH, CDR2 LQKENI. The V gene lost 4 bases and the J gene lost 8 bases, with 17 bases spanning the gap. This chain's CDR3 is CASSLEKDPGGYTF. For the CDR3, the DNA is TGTGCCAGCTCACTGGAAAAAGACCCGGGGGGCTACACCTTC.

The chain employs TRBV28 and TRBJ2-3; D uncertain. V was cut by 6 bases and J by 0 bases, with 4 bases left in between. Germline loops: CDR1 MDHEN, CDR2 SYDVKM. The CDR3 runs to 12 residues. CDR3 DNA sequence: TGTGCCAGCAGGACGAGCACAGATACGCAGTATTTT. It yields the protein CASRTSTDTQYF.

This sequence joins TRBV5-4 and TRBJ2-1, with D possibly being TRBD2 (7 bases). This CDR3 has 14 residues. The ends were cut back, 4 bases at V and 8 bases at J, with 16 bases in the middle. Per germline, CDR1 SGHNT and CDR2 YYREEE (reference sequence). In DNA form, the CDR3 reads TGTGCCAGCAGCAAGAGGGGGGGGTTGGATGAGCAGTTCTTC. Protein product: CASSKRGGLDEQFF. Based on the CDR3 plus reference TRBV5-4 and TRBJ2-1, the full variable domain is ETGVTQSPTHLIKTRGQQVTLRCSSQSGHNTVSWYQQALGQGPQFIFQYYREEENGRGNFPPRFSGLQFPNYSSELNVNALELDDSALYLCASSKRGGLDEQFFGPGTRLTVL.

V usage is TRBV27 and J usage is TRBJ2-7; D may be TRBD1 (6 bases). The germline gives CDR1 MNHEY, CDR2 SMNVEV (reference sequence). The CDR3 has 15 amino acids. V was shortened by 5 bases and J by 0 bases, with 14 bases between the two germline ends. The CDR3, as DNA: TGTGCCAGCAGTCCCTTAGGGACATTCTCCTACGAGCAGTACTTC. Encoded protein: CASSPLGTFSYEQYF.

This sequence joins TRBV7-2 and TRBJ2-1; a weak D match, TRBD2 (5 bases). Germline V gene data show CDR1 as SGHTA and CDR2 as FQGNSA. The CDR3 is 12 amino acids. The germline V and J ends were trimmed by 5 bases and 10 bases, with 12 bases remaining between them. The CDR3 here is CASSPGEREQFF. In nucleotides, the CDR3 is TGTGCCAGCAGCCCCGGGGAGCGGGAGCAGTTCTTC.

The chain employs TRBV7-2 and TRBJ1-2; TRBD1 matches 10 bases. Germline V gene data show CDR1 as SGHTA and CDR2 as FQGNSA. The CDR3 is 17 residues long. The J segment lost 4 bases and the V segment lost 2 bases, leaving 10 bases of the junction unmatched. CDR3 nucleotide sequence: TGTGCCAGCAGCTTAAGGGGACAGGGGCCGGGAGGCTATGGCTACACCTTC. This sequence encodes CASSLRGQGPGGYGYTF. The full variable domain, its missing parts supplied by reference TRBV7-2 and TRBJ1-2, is GAGVSQSPSNKVTEKGKDVELRCDPISGHTALYWYRQSLGQGLEFLIYFQGNSAPDKSGLPSDRFSAERTGGSVSTLTIQRTQQEDSAVYLCASSLRGQGPGGYGYTFGSGTRLTVV.

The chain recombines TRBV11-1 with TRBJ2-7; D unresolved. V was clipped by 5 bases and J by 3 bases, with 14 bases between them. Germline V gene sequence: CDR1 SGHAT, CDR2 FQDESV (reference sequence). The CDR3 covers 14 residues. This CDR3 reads CASSADGPYYEQYF. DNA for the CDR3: TGTGCCAGCAGCGCCGACGGACCCTACTACGAGCAGTACTTC.

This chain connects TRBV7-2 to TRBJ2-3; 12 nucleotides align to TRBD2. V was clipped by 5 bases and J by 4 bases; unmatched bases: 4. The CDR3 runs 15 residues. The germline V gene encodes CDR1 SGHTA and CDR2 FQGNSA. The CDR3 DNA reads TGTGCCAGCAGCACCCGACTAGCGGGAGCAGATACGCAGTATTTT. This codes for CASSTRLAGADTQYF.

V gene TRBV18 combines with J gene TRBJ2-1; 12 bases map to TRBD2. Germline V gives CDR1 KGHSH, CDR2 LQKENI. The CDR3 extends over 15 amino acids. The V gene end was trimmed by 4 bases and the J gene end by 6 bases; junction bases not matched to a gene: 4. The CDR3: CASSRATSGSNEQFF. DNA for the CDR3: TGTGCCAGCTCACGCGCGACTAGCGGGAGCAATGAGCAGTTCTTC. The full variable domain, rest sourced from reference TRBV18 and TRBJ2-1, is NAGVMQNPRHLVRRRGQEARLRCSPMKGHSHVYWYRQLPEEGLKFMVYLQKENIIDESGMPKERFSAEFPKEGPSILRIQQVVRGDSAAYFCASSRATSGSNEQFFGPGTRLTVL.

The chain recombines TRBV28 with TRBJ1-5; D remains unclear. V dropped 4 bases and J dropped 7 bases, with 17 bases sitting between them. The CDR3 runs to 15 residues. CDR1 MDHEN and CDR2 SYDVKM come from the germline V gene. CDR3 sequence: CASSSYRSSGQPQHF. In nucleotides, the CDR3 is TGTGCCAGCAGTTCCTATAGGAGCTCCGGCCAGCCCCAGCATTTT.

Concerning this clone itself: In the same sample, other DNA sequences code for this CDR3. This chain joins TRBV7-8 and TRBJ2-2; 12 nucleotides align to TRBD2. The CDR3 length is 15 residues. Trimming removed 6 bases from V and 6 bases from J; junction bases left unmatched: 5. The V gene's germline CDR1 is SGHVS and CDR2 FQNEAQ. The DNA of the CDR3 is TGTGCCAGCAGATTACTAGCGGGAGGCTCCGGGGAGCTGTTTTTT. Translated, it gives CASRLLAGGSGELFF. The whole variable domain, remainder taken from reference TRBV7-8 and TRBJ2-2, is GAGVSQSPRYKVAKRGQDVALRCDPISGHVSLFWYQQALGQGPEFLTYFQNEAQLDKSGLPSDRFFAERPEGSVSTLKIQRTQQEDSAVYLCASRLLAGGSGELFFGEGSRLTVL.

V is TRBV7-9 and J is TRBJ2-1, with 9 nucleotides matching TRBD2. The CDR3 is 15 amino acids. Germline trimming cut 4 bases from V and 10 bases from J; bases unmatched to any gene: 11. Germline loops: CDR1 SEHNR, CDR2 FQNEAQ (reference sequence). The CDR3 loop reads CASSSSGGLADEQFF. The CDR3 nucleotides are TGTGCCAGCAGCTCCTCGGGGGGACTAGCAGACGAGCAGTTCTTC.

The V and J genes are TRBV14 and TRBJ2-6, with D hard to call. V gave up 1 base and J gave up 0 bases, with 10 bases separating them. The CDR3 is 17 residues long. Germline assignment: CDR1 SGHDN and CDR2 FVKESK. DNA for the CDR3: TGTGCCAGCAGCCAAGTTATATGGAGCTCTGGGGCCAACGTCCTGACTTTC. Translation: CASSQVIWSSGANVLTF.

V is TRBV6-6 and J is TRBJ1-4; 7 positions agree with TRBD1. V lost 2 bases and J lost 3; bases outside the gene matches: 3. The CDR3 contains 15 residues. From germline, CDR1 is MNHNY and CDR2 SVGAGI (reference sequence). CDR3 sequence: CASSYIQGSNEKLFF. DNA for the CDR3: TGTGCCAGCAGTTACATACAGGGGTCTAATGAAAAACTGTTTTTT.

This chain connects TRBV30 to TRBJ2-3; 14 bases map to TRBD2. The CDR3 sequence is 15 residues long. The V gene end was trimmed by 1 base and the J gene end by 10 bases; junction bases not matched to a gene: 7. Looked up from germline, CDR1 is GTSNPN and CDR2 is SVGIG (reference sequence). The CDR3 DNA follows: TGTGCCTGGAGTGGACTAGCGGGAGGGGTTGGGCCGCAGTATTTT. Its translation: CAWSGLAGGVGPQYF.

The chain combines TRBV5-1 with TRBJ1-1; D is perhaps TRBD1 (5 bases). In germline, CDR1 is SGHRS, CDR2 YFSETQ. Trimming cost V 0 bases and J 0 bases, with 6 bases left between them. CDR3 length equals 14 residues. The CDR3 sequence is CASSLEGVNTEAFF. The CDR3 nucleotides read TGCGCCAGCAGCTTGGAAGGGGTGAACACTGAAGCTTTCTTT.

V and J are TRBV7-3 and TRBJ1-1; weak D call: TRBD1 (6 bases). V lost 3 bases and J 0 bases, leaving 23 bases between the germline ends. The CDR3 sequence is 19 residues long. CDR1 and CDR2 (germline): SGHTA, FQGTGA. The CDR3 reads CASSFIVWTRGPLNTEAFF. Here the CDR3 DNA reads TGTGCCAGCAGCTTTATTGTTTGGACCAGGGGACCTTTGAACACTGAAGCTTTCTTT.

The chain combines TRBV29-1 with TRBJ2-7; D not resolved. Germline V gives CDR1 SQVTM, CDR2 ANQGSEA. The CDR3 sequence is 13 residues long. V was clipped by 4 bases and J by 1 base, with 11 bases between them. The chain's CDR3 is CSVGQRASYEQYF. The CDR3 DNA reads TGCAGCGTTGGGCAGCGAGCTTCCTACGAGCAGTACTTC.

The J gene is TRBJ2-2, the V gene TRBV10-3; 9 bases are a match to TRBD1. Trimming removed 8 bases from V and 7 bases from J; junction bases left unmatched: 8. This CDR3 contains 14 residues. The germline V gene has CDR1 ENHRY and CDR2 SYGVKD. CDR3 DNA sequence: TGTGCCATCGCTTACAGGGGGCAGAGCGGGGAGCTGTTTTTT. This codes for CAIAYRGQSGELFF.

The CDR3 bases are TGTGCCAGCAGCTTATTGGGGAATTCCCGTAACACCATATATTTT. Residues: CASSLLGNSRNTIYF. This chain uses TRBV13 with TRBJ1-3; no reliable D call. CDR3 size: 15 residues. The V end was cut by 2 bases, the J end by 7 bases, with 15 bases between. Germline loops: CDR1 PRHDT, CDR2 FYEKMQ (reference sequence).

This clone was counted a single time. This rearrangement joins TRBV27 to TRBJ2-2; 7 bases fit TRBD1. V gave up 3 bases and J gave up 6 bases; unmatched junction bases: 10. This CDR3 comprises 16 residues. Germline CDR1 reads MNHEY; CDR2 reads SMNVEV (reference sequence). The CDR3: CASSFTGTVSPGELFF. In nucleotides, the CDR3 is TGTGCCAGCAGTTTCACCGGGACAGTAAGTCCCGGGGAGCTGTTTTTT.

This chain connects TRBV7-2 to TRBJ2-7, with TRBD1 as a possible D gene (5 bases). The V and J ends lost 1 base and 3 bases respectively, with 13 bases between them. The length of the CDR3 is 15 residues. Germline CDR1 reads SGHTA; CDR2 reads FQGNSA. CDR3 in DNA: TGTGCCAGCAGCTTAGGGCAGGGCGAAGGCTACGAGCAGTACTTC. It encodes CASSLGQGEGYEQYF. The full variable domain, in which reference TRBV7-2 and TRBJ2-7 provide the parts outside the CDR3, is GAGVSQSPSNKVTEKGKDVELRCDPISGHTALYWYRQSLGQGLEFLIYFQGNSAPDKSGLPSDRFSAERTGGSVSTLTIQRTQQEDSAVYLCASSLGQGEGYEQYFGPGTRLTVT.

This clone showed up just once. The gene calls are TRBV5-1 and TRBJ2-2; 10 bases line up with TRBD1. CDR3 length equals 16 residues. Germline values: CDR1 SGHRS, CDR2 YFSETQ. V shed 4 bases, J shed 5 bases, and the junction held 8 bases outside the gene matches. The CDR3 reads CASSLRDRGGTGELFF. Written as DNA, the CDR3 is TGCGCCAGCAGCCTCCGGGACAGGGGAGGGACCGGGGAGCTGTTTTTT.

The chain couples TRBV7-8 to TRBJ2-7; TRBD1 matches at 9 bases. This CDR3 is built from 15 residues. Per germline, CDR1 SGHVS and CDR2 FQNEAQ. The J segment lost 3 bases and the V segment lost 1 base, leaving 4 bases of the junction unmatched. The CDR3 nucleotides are TGTGCCAGCAGCTTAGGGGGACAGGGTTACTACGAGCAGTACTTC. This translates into CASSLGGQGYYEQYF.

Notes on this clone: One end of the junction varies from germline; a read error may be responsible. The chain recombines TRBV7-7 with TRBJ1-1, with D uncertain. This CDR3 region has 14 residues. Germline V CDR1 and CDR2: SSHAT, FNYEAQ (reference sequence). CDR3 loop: CASSLVPKNTEAFF. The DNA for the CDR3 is TGTGCTAGCAGCTTAGTTCCGAAGAACACTGAAGCTTTCTTT.

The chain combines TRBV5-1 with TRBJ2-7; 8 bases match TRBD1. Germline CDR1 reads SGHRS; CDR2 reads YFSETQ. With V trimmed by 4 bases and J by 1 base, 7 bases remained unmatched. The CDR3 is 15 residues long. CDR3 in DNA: TGCGCCAGCAGCCGAGGACAGGGCCCGTCCTACGAGCAGTACTTC. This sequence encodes CASSRGQGPSYEQYF.

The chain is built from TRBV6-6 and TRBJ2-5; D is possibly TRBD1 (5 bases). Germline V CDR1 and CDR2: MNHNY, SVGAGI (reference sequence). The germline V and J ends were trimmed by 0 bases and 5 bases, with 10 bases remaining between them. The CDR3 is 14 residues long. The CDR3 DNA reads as TGTGCCAGCAGTTACTCGTCGAAGGGGGAGACCCAGTACTTC. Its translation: CASSYSSKGETQYF.

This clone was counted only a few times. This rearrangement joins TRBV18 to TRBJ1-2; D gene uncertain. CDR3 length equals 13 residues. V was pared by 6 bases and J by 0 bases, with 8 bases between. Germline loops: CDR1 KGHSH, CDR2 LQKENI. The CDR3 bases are TGTGCCAGCTCGTCAACTGCTAACTATGGCTACACCTTC. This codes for CASSSTANYGYTF.